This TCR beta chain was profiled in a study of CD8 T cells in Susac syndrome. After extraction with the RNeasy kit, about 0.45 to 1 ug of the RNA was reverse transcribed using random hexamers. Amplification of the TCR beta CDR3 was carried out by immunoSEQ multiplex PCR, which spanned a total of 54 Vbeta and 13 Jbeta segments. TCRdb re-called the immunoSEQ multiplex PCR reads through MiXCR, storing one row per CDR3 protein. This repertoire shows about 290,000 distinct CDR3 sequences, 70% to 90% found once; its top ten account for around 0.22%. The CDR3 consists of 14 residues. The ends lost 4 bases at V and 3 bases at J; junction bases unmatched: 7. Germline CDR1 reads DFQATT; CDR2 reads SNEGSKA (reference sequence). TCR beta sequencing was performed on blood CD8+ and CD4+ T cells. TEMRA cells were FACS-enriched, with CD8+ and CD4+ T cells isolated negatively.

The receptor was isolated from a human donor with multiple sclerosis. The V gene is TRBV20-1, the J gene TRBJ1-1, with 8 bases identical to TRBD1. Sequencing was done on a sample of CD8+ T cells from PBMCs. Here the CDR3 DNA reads TGCAGTGCTACCAGACAGGGGTGGGACACTGAAGCTTTCTTT. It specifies CSATRQGWDTEAFF.